The subject of this entry is one T cell receptor beta chain. Its antigen has not been determined. No quality values exist for individual bases; no much larger clone is one base distant. This sample was included in a study of shared clonotypes between healthy human individuals (TCRdb year 2020). In terms of the full investigation: Two women and a few men aged 18 to 49 years were included in the cohort. For each donor, three plates each were used for CD4 naive and CD4 memory, two plates were used for CD8 naive, and one plate was used for CD8 memory. The study deeply sequenced blood TCR repertoires of roughly five healthy adults to estimate repertoire size and the extent of clonotype sharing between individuals. To increase sequencing depth and limit assay-specific biases, different laboratories used diverse techniques to prepare libraries and sequence TCR repertoires. Leukapheresis yielded between about 0.94 and 8.9 billion PBMCs per donor. What the study reported, not specific to this receptor: Naive subsets generally had larger estimated clonotype richness than memory subsets. Clonotypes shared by all four sorted-subset donors showed higher generation probabilities than non-shared clonotypes. Based on pairwise subsampling, the degree of clonotype sharing among donors was expected to be affected by sequencing depth. About 5% of naive CD4, 3.5% of naive CD8, approximately 2% of memory CD4, and over 0.35% of memory CD8 clonotypes were shared across several donors. Because the study included only a small number of donors, the genetic and exposure-history diversity represented was limited. Even with the large sequencing depth, rarefaction of the sorted-subset datasets indicated that sequencing was incomplete. Only blood was sampled, and tissue TCR repertoires likely differ from those in blood.

The CDR1 and CDR2 encoded by the germline V gene are MDHEN and SYDVKM. Cut back by 4 bases and 0 bases, the V and J ends lie 7 bases apart. The CDR3, from cysteine to phenylalanine, totals 14 residues. Of all the DNA, just the CDR3 is kept, 42 bases in frame from base 1. Healthy HIV-negative adults with no recently reported acute infections or vaccinations were included as donors. Only Caucasian adults living in Nashville, Tennessee, USA were represented among the donors. CD4+ T cells were enriched by magnetic negative selection, after which naive cells were positively selected on CD45RA and the negative fraction was taken as the memory subset. Blood was collected by leukapheresis, and PBMCs were isolated by Ficoll-Histopaque density gradient centrifugation and then cryopreserved in liquid nitrogen vapor phase. Purity and quantity of every magnetically sorted T cell population were checked by analytical flow cytometry. Each sorted fraction had its genomic DNA isolated and then quantified by UV absorbance on a Nanodrop 2000c.

TCR CDR3 regions were amplified from genomic DNA by multiplex PCR using the deep immunoSEQ assay. Extracted genomic DNA from each cell subset was spread evenly across all wells of several immunoSEQ 96-well plates, with each plate serving as a replicate. For sorted subsets, each replicate PCR was loaded with roughly 0.2 ug genomic DNA, equivalent to approximately 27,000 T cell genomes. Purified libraries were quantified with a Qubit 3.0 fluorometer, sized on a Bioanalyzer 2100, and re-quantified with the KAPA Library Quantification kit. A separate single-read 150-cycle Illumina NextSeq 550 flow cell was used to sequence each immunoSEQ 96-well plate. Under the source paper's analysis protocol: Because the immunoSEQ output included only junctional sequences and no quality scores, the filtering could not be the same as the filtering used for full-length reads. To assign V/J genes and CDR3, sequences were annotated using PyIR, a Python wrapper for IgBLAST v1.9, with IMGT germline references. Any read was removed if the V/J assignment was weak (E-value above 1e-6), the CDR3 was missing, or the read contained stop codons, out-of-frame junctions, or ambiguous translated residues. A V3J clonotype was defined by an identical inferred V gene, J gene, and CDR3 amino acid sequence. Percentage overlap between repertoires was computed as shared unique clonotypes divided by the size of the smaller repertoire. Repertoire richness was assessed with RTK rarefaction, the Chao1 estimator, and Recon v2.1 estimates of unobserved clonotypes. Generation probabilities for all TCRbeta clonotypes obtained by the gDNA method from a few donors were computed using OLGA. This is the immuneACCESS table as TCRdb keeps it, with only in-frame sequences that have V and J called. A part of the clones is gone; compared with another copy, unresolved V genes explain less than half, and the rest is unexplained. V, J and clone size are those of that table, while D and trimming were read from the DNA. In this sample the table shows hundreds of thousands of clones, 97% of which occur a single time. The top ten constitute around 0.06% of the sample.

The material sequenced was naive CD4+ T cells sorted from blood. The cell subset or site label, read with the paper, signifies: CD45RA+ positively selected. This TCR was recovered from a woman in her twenties or thirties in good health. Recombination connected TRBV28 to TRBJ1-3; the D gene is perhaps TRBD1, on 5 matching bases. The CDR3 has the sequence CASSSGTSGNTIYF. Read as DNA, the sequence is TGTGCCAGCAGTTCTGGGACCTCTGGAAACACCATATATTTT.